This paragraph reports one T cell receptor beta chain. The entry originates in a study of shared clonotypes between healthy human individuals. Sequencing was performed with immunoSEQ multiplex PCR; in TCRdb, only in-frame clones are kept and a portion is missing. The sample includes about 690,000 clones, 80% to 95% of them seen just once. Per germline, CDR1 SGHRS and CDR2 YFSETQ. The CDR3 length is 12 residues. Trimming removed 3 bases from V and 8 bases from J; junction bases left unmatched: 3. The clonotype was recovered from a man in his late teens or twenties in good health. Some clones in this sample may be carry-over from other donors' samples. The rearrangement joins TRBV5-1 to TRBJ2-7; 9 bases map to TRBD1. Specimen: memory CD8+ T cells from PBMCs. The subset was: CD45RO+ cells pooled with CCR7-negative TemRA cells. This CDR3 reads CASSSDRGKQYF. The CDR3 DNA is TGCGCCAGCAGCTCGGACAGGGGCAAGCAGTACTTC.